This T cell receptor (beta chain) comes out of a study of Graves' ophthalmopathy and Graves' hyperthyroidism. The study amplified TCR beta CDR3 regions using RNA transcripts. The workflow started with a first-round RT-PCR run with HTBI primers and then moved on to a second-round multiplex PCR. Via MiXCR, TCRdb re-called the multiplex PCR reads, giving one row per CDR3 protein. This sample yields about 410,000 distinct CDR3 sequences, of which around 17% are seen a single time; 1.6% belongs to the top ten. Points from the study as a whole: Ophthalmopathy cases were distinguished from stable hyperthyroidism by a 13-signature model, reaching approximately 87% sensitivity and roughly 80% specificity.

This clonotype was detected many times. Its target is not known. Germline-derived CDR1 and CDR2 are LNHDA and SQIVND (reference sequence). The V gene lost 7 bases and the J gene lost 8 bases, with 15 bases spanning the gap. This CDR3 has 13 residues. All donors with ophthalmopathy were recorded as having moderate-to-severe activity, CAS ≥3, NOSPECS ≥4 and a duration under 3 months. The V and J genes are TRBV19 and TRBJ2-4; no firm D call. The sample taken for sequencing was peripheral blood. The receptor was isolated from a woman under 30 with Graves' ophthalmopathy. The CDR3 coding sequence is TGTGCCAGTACCCCAAGCCCAACAGACATTCAGTACTTC. It specifies CASTPSPTDIQYF.